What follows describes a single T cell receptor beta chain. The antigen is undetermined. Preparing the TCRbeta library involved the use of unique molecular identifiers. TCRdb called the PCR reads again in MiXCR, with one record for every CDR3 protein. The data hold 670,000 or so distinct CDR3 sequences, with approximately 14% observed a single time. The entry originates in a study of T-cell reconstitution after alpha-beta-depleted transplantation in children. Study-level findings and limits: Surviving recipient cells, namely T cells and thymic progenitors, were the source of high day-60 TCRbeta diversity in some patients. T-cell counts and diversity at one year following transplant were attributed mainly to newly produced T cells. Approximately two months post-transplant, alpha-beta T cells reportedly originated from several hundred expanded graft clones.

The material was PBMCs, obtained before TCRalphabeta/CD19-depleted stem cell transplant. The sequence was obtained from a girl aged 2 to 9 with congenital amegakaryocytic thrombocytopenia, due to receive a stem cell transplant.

CDR3: CASSLNRREYGYTF. The CDR3 region has the DNA TGTGCCAGCAGTTTAAATCGGCGCGAGTATGGCTACACCTTC. The chain has TRBV12-3 or TRBV12-4 and TRBJ1-2, with unresolved D. The CDR3 spans 14 residues. Trimming took 2 bases from V and 5 from J, leaving 12 bases between them.